These 28 T cell receptor beta chains were sequenced from one sample in a study of OX40 agonist ivuxolimab in advanced cancers. The protocol was immunoSEQ multiplex PCR, while the TCRdb copy is restricted to in-frame clones and leaves out a portion. The sample includes 52,000 or so clones, around 85% of them seen just once. Specimen: CD4+ or CD8+ T cells sorted from blood, collected in a trial of the OX40 agonist ivuxolimab. Receptor source: an adult with an advanced solid tumor such as melanoma, head and neck, liver or kidney cancer.

The CDR3 spells CASSPPVSGRYQETQYF. The CDR3 nucleotides read TGTGCCAGCAGCCCGCCCGTTAGCGGGAGGTACCAAGAGACCCAGTACTTC. The rearrangement links TRBV11-3 to TRBJ2-5; 10 bases match TRBD2. The ends lost 5 bases at V and 0 bases at J; junction bases unmatched: 9. CDR3 length: 17 amino acids. Germline V gene sequence: CDR1 SGHNT, CDR2 YENEEA.

The V gene is TRBV29-1, the J gene TRBJ1-3, with 7 bases lining up with TRBD1. CDR1 SQVTM and CDR2 ANQGSEA come from the germline V gene. J gave up 0 bases and V 5 bases, and 4 bases lay outside the gene matches. This CDR3 region has 14 residues. The CDR3 here is CSVTRDSSGNTIYF. As DNA, the CDR3 is TGCAGCGTTACCCGGGACAGCTCTGGAAACACCATATATTTT.

This sequence joins TRBV7-3 and TRBJ2-5; the match to TRBD1 covers 7 bases. The CDR3 sequence is 15 residues long. Germline CDR1 SGHTA, CDR2 FQGTGA. V was pared by 4 bases and J by 4 bases, with 9 bases of the junction left unmatched. CDR3 sequence reads: CASSSRQGRGETQYF. Here the CDR3 DNA reads TGTGCCAGCAGCTCACGACAGGGACGGGGAGAGACCCAGTACTTC.

The chain couples TRBV9 to TRBJ1-1; no reliable D call. This CDR3 has 15 amino acids. V was cut by 4 bases and J by 0 bases, with 13 bases left in between. CDR1 SGDLS and CDR2 YYNGEE come from the germline V gene. CDR3 in amino acids: CASSIPGLMNTEAFF. CDR3 bases: TGTGCCAGCAGCATCCCCGGGTTGATGAACACTGAAGCTTTCTTT.

CDR3 in DNA: TGTGCCAGCAGCTTAGTAGTGATTGCCGGGGAGCTGTTTTTT. This sequence encodes CASSLVVIAGELFF. The genes are TRBV5-5 and TRBJ2-2, with D uncertain. This CDR3 comprises 14 residues. Between the trimmed V and J ends, which lost 2 bases and 6 bases, there was a span of 11 bases. CDR1 is SGHKS and CDR2 is YYEKEE in the germline V gene (reference sequence).

The V and J genes are TRBV12-5 and TRBJ1-1, with TRBD1 matching over 9 bases. This CDR3 is 14 amino acids long. The germline CDR1 and CDR2 sequences are LGHNT and FRNRAP. Trimming cost V 7 bases and J 2 bases; bases outside gene matches: 5. The CDR3 reads CASAPDRGNTEAFF. DNA for the CDR3: TGTGCTAGTGCCCCGGACAGGGGAAACACTGAAGCTTTCTTT. Looking up the rest from reference TRBV12-5 and TRBJ1-1 gives the full variable domain: DARVTQTPRHKVTEMGQEVTMRCQPILGHNTVFWYRQTMMQGLELLAYFRNRAPLDDSGMPKDRFSAEMPDATLATLKIQPSEPRDSAVYFCASAPDRGNTEAFFGQGTRLTVV.

This rearrangement joins TRBV7-6 to TRBJ1-1; no definite D call. The CDR3 runs 14 residues. Germline values: CDR1 SGHVS, CDR2 FNYEAQ. Deletions cut 0 bases from V and 4 bases from J, with 9 bases between. In DNA, the CDR3 is TGTGCCAGCAGCTTAGCAAGGGCTGGCACTGAAGCTTTCTTT. Translation: CASSLARAGTEAFF.

The chain carries TRBV5-6 and TRBJ2-5; unclear D gene. Germline V lookup: CDR1 SGHDT, CDR2 YYEEEE. The CDR3 length is 14 residues. Trimming took off 3 bases at V and 5 bases at J, with 14 bases between the two ends. Here the CDR3 reads CASSSSSGLETQYF. The CDR3 region has the DNA TGTGCCAGCAGCTCGTCCTCAGGTTTGGAGACCCAGTACTTC.

V gene TRBV6-6 combines with J gene TRBJ1-2; D is unclear. The V end was cut by 5 bases, the J end by 6 bases, with 7 bases between. Germline CDR1 is MNHNY and CDR2 is SVGAGI (reference sequence). CDR3 length: 11 amino acids. This CDR3 is CASSRSDGYTF. The CDR3 nucleotides read TGTGCCAGCAGTCGATCAGATGGCTACACCTTC.

The rearrangement uses TRBV4-1 and TRBJ1-5; D gene uncertain. This CDR3 is 17 amino acids long. The germline V and J ends were trimmed by 0 bases and 3 bases, with 15 bases remaining between them. Germline V gives CDR1 MGHRA, CDR2 YSYEKL. In nucleotides, the CDR3 is TGCGCCAGCAGCCAAGATTCCGGGTCCCCGATCAATCAGCCCCAGCATTTT. It translates to CASSQDSGSPINQPQHF.

This clone appeared a single time. V usage is TRBV6-1 and J usage is TRBJ1-5; a possible D gene is TRBD1 (6 bases). The CDR3 is 13 residues long. V lost 6 bases and J lost 7, with 13 bases in between. Germline CDR1 and CDR2: MNHNS and SASEGT. The CDR3 here is CASSHRESQPQHF. The CDR3 DNA reads TGTGCCAGCAGCCACAGGGAAAGCCAGCCCCAGCATTTT.

This sequence joins TRBV9 and TRBJ1-6, with D hard to call. The CDR3 has 14 amino acids. Germline lookup yields CDR1 SGDLS and CDR2 YYNGEE. The ends were cut back, 0 bases at V and 7 bases at J, with 8 bases in the middle. This CDR3 reads CASSVGGANSPLHF. In nucleotides, the CDR3 is TGTGCCAGCAGCGTAGGGGGTGCCAATTCACCCCTCCACTTT.

The sample holds a few counts of this clone. The rearrangement joins TRBV18 to TRBJ1-1; TRBD1 is a possible D gene (5 bases). In germline, CDR1 is KGHSH, CDR2 LQKENI. This CDR3 has 13 amino acids. Trimming cost V 2 bases and J 1 base, with 5 bases left between them. For the CDR3, the DNA is TGTGCCAGCTCACCAGGACAGAACACTGAAGCTTTCTTT. This codes for CASSPGQNTEAFF.

The chain employs TRBV5-6 and TRBJ2-7; tentatively, D is TRBD2 (6 bases). Germline V CDR1 and CDR2: SGHDT, YYEEEE. This CDR3 contains 15 residues. V lost 0 bases to trimming and J lost 4 bases, with 14 bases between them. The chain's CDR3 is CASSLGRDWIYEQYF. CDR3 nucleotides: TGTGCCAGCAGCTTGGGCCGGGACTGGATTTACGAGCAGTACTTC.

The chain links TRBV7-6 to TRBJ2-3; TRBD2 agrees at 7 bases. The CDR3 extends over 17 amino acids. V lost 1 base, J lost 2 bases, and 9 bases stayed unmatched. The germline gives CDR1 SGHVS, CDR2 FNYEAQ. CDR3 amino acids: CASSLGSGGGPTDTQYF. CDR3 nucleotide sequence: TGTGCCAGCAGCTTAGGATCTGGGGGGGGACCCACAGATACGCAGTATTTT.

The V call is TRBV12-5, the J call TRBJ1-4; D gene unclear. V was pared by 2 bases and J by 5 bases, with 6 bases between. Germline values: CDR1 LGHNT, CDR2 FRNRAP. The CDR3 totals 13 residues. In nucleotides, the CDR3 is TGTGCTAGTGGTTTGACCTTAAATGAAAAACTGTTTTTT. Its translation: CASGLTLNEKLFF.

The rearrangement joins TRBV5-4 to TRBJ2-2; 11 nucleotides line up with TRBD2. The CDR3 sequence is 17 residues long. With 9 bases clipped from V and 0 bases from J, the junction kept 10 bases outside the gene matches. The germline CDR1 and CDR2 sequences are SGHNT and YYREEE (reference sequence). As DNA, the CDR3 is TGTGCCACCTCCCCGGGACTAGCGGACGCGAACACCGGGGAGCTGTTTTTT. Translating it yields CATSPGLADANTGELFF.

This chain links TRBV19 with TRBJ1-2; no clear D. The CDR3 consists of 12 residues. V lost 3 bases and J lost 4, with 6 bases in between. CDR1 and CDR2 (germline): LNHDA, SQIVND (reference sequence). In nucleotides, the CDR3 is TGTGCCAGTAGTATGACCAGCTATGGCTACACCTTC. This encodes CASSMTSYGYTF.

This clone turned up a few times. The J gene is TRBJ2-7, the V gene TRBV2, with D perhaps TRBD1 (5 bases). The CDR3 runs to 12 residues. Trimming took off 4 bases at V and 7 bases at J, with 11 bases between the two ends. Germline loops: CDR1 SNHLY, CDR2 FYNNEI. This CDR3 reads CASSGSRGEQYF. The DNA for the CDR3 is TGTGCCAGCAGTGGGTCTAGGGGAGAGCAGTACTTC. The full variable domain, with the rest looked up from reference TRBV2 and TRBJ2-7, is EPEVTQTPSHQVTQMGQEVILRCVPISNHLYFYWYRQILGQKVEFLVSFYNNEISEKSEIFDDQFSVERPDGSNFTLKIRSTKLEDSAMYFCASSGSRGEQYFGPGTRLTVT.

This clone was detected only once. This chain links TRBV7-3 with TRBJ2-1; 14 nucleotides agree with TRBD2. Germline assignment: CDR1 SGHTA and CDR2 FQGTGA. V trimming: 4 bases; J trimming: 8 bases; junction bases outside the gene matches: 7. The CDR3 sequence is 16 residues long. CDR3 amino acids: CASSSGLAGGWDEQFF. CDR3 coding DNA: TGTGCCAGCAGCTCCGGACTAGCGGGAGGTTGGGATGAGCAGTTCTTC.

The rearrangement uses TRBV19 and TRBJ2-3; 10 positions agree with TRBD1. Trimming cost V 9 bases and J 1 base; bases outside gene matches: 1. Per the germline V gene, CDR1 is LNHDA and CDR2 is SQIVND (reference sequence). The CDR3 consists of 13 residues. Here the CDR3 DNA reads TGTGCCAGCGGGACAGGGGGCACAGATACGCAGTATTTT. It yields the protein CASGTGGTDTQYF.

This clone was counted a single time. V is TRBV6-1 and J is TRBJ2-3, with D possibly matching TRBD1 (6 bases). Germline V lookup: CDR1 MNHNS, CDR2 SASEGT. The CDR3 has 15 residues. V lost 4 bases, J lost 0 bases, and 11 bases lay in between. The CDR3 DNA is TGTGCCAGCAGTGCTCGACAGGAGAGCACAGATACGCAGTATTTT. It yields the protein CASSARQESTDTQYF.

J is TRBJ1-2 and V is TRBV5-1; TRBD1 is a possible D gene (5 bases). The CDR3 length is 15 residues. Trimming pared 4 bases from V and 4 bases from J, leaving 17 bases between. Germline CDR1 SGHRS, CDR2 YFSETQ. The CDR3 DNA sequence: TGCGCCAGCAGCCCCGTTTCCCTGAGGGGCTATGGCTACACCTTC. Protein product: CASSPVSLRGYGYTF.

The gene calls are TRBV30 and TRBJ2-1; D is unclear. In germline, CDR1 is GTSNPN, CDR2 SVGIG (reference sequence). V dropped 0 bases and J dropped 9 bases, with 9 bases sitting between them. This CDR3 spans 12 amino acids. CDR3 DNA: TGTGCCTGGAGTGTACTTGATGGTGAGCAGTTCTTC. Translating it yields CAWSVLDGEQFF.

V and J are TRBV5-4 and TRBJ1-2; possible D gene TRBD1, 5 bases. CDR3 length: 15 residues. V was trimmed by 2 bases and J by 2 bases, leaving 13 bases between them. The germline CDR1 and CDR2 sequences are SGHNT and YYREEE (reference sequence). Written as DNA, the CDR3 is TGTGCCAGCAGCTTCGGTGCAGGGAGCAACTATGGCTACACCTTC. Translating it yields CASSFGAGSNYGYTF. The full variable domain, in which reference TRBV5-4 and TRBJ1-2 provide the parts outside the CDR3, is ETGVTQSPTHLIKTRGQQVTLRCSSQSGHNTVSWYQQALGQGPQFIFQYYREEENGRGNFPPRFSGLQFPNYSSELNVNALELDDSALYLCASSFGAGSNYGYTFGSGTRLTVV.

The chain links TRBV27 to TRBJ2-6; 7 nucleotides line up with TRBD2. Germline-derived CDR1 and CDR2 are MNHEY and SMNVEV (reference sequence). The CDR3 contains 18 residues. V dropped 2 bases and J dropped 0; count of bases not matched to a gene: 7. As DNA, the CDR3 is TGTGCCAGCAGTTTACGACTAGCTGCCCACTCTGGGGCCAACGTCCTGACTTTC. Residues: CASSLRLAAHSGANVLTF.

The chain has TRBV6-5 and TRBJ1-4; TRBD1 aligns across 7 bases. Germline V gives CDR1 MNHEY, CDR2 SVGAGI. There are 14 residues in the CDR3. Losses at the gene ends were 7 bases for V and 9 bases for J; bases not matched to a gene: 11. The CDR3 DNA sequence: TGTGCCAGCACCATGAGGGCAGGGGGGAAAAAACTGTTTTTT. Translating it yields CASTMRAGGKKLFF.

This clone appeared a single time. Written as DNA, the CDR3 is TGTGCCAGCGCCATTGCGGGGGCAGGTAGCACTGAAGCTTTCTTT. Protein sequence: CASAIAGAGSTEAFF. This chain links TRBV28 with TRBJ1-1, with D perhaps TRBD1 (6 bases). The CDR3 covers 15 residues. Trimming cost V 8 bases and J 4 bases, with 20 bases left between them. Germline V lookup: CDR1 MDHEN, CDR2 SYDVKM. Full variable domain (outside the CDR3, taken from reference TRBV28 and TRBJ1-1): DVKVTQSSRYLVKRTGEKVFLECVQDMDHENMFWYRQDPGLGLRLIYFSYDVKMKEKGDIPEGYSVSREKKERFSLILESASTNQTSMYLCASAIAGAGSTEAFFGQGTRLTVV.